Below, 25 T cell receptor beta chains from the same sample are listed, as sequenced in a study of T cell clones after liver transplantation. Only in-frame clones appear in the TCRdb table, and some are missing; sequencing was by immunoSEQ multiplex PCR. The sample has about 75,000 clones; approximately 81% are singletons. This sample comprised CD4+ T cells from blood, obtained around 50 months after liver transplant. All receptors come from a human patient who received a liver transplant. The graft donor may account for some of the T cells.

The J gene is TRBJ2-1, the V gene TRBV6-1, with a possible D match to TRBD2 (7 bases). This CDR3 contains 17 residues. CDR1 MNHNS and CDR2 SASEGT come from the germline V gene. Trimming removed 3 bases at V and 2 bases at J, with 17 bases between. DNA for the CDR3: TGTGCCAGCAGTGAGGGTCGCGGGGGCCCTACCTACAATGAGCAGTTCTTC. This gives the protein CASSEGRGGPTYNEQFF.

The chain combines TRBV10-3 with TRBJ1-1, with a possible D match to TRBD1 (5 bases). The CDR3 has 17 amino acids. Germline loops: CDR1 ENHRY, CDR2 SYGVKD. V was shortened by 6 bases and J by 0 bases, with 20 bases between the two germline ends. The CDR3 protein is CAIRAGTGGFVNTEAFF. CDR3 nucleotides: TGTGCCATCAGGGCCGGGACGGGGGGGTTTGTGAACACTGAAGCTTTCTTT.

V gene TRBV2 combines with J gene TRBJ2-7; D is unresolved. V was cut by 9 bases and J by 0 bases, with 12 bases left in between. Germline loops: CDR1 SNHLY, CDR2 FYNNEI. This CDR3 has 13 amino acids. The CDR3 nucleotides are TGTGCCAGTAAGAGGTTACCCTCCTACGAGCAGTACTTC. Protein sequence: CASKRLPSYEQYF.

V is TRBV28 and J is TRBJ2-2; D unclear. The V gene lost 2 bases and the J gene lost 6 bases, with 4 bases spanning the gap. Looked up from germline, CDR1 is MDHEN and CDR2 is SYDVKM. This CDR3 spans 12 amino acids. DNA of the CDR3: TGTGCCAGCAGTTTAGGTTCCGGGGAGCTGTTTTTT. It codes for CASSLGSGELFF.

This chain joins TRBV29-1 and TRBJ1-5, with D possibly being TRBD1 (6 bases). The germline V gene encodes CDR1 SQVTM and CDR2 ANQGSEA. Trimming cost V 8 bases and J 6 bases, with 17 bases left between them. The CDR3 consists of 13 residues. The CDR3 DNA reads as TGCAGCCCCACCCGCCTAGGGGGTCAGCCCCAGCATTTT. Translating gives CSPTRLGGQPQHF.

The chain links TRBV7-8 to TRBJ2-7; D tentatively reads TRBD1 or TRBD2 (5 bases each). CDR1 SGHVS and CDR2 FQNEAQ come from the germline V gene. The V gene lost 1 base and the J gene lost 4 bases, with 14 bases spanning the gap. The CDR3 loop spans 15 amino acids. CDR3 region: CASSLGLGRAYEQYF. The CDR3 nucleotides read TGTGCCAGCAGCTTAGGGTTGGGGCGGGCTTACGAGCAGTACTTC.

The rearrangement uses TRBV5-6 and TRBJ1-1, with D unclear. The V gene's germline CDR1 is SGHDT and CDR2 YYEEEE. The CDR3 has 15 residues. V lost 0 bases and J 1 base, leaving 10 bases between the germline ends. In DNA form, the CDR3 reads TGTGCCAGCAGCTTGGAATTTAGACCGAACACTGAAGCTTTCTTT. Protein: CASSLEFRPNTEAFF.

The chain is built from TRBV28 and TRBJ2-1, with D perhaps assigned TRBD1 or TRBD2 (5 bases each). Germline values: CDR1 MDHEN, CDR2 SYDVKM. CDR3 length: 12 residues. V lost 5 bases and J lost 8, with 10 bases in between. The DNA of the CDR3 is TGTGCCAGCAGTCTCAGAGGGGATGAGCAGTTCTTC. Its protein is CASSLRGDEQFF.

CDR3 in amino acids: CASSDRQRFGNYGYTF. CDR3 nucleotides: TGTGCCAGCAGTGACAGACAGAGGTTCGGTAACTATGGCTACACCTTC. The V gene is TRBV6-1, the J gene TRBJ1-2; tentatively, D is TRBD1 (5 bases). V dropped 3 bases and J dropped 1 base, with 15 bases sitting between them. Germline loops: CDR1 MNHNS, CDR2 SASEGT. The CDR3 has 16 residues.

This clone has more than one count but fewer than ten. This chain links TRBV7-9 with TRBJ2-5, with TRBD2 identical over 13 bases. CDR3 length: 18 amino acids. J lost 3 bases, V lost 5 bases, and 12 bases had no gene match. The germline V gene encodes CDR1 SEHNR and CDR2 FQNEAQ (reference sequence). The CDR3, as DNA: TGTGCCAGCAGCCCCAGGACTAGCGGGGGCCATGTTAAAGAGACCCAGTACTTC. Translation gives CASSPRTSGGHVKETQYF.

The gene calls are TRBV25-1 and TRBJ2-2; D is uncertain. The V gene's germline CDR1 is MGHDK and CDR2 SYGVNS. The CDR3 extends over 15 amino acids. V was pared by 6 bases and J by 5 bases, with 16 bases between. CDR3 bases: TGTGCCAGCAGCCACCCTACAGAGTTGACCGGGGAGCTGTTTTTT. Translating gives CASSHPTELTGELFF.

The chain employs TRBV2 and TRBJ1-2; D gene ambiguous. Between the trimmed V and J ends, which lost 1 base and 4 bases, there was a span of 7 bases. The CDR3 runs 13 residues. Germline-derived CDR1 and CDR2 are SNHLY and FYNNEI. This CDR3 is CASSEGRGYGYTF. DNA of the CDR3: TGTGCCAGCAGTGAAGGACGAGGCTATGGCTACACCTTC. Filled out from reference TRBV2 and TRBJ1-2, the complete variable domain reads EPEVTQTPSHQVTQMGQEVILRCVPISNHLYFYWYRQILGQKVEFLVSFYNNEISEKSEIFDDQFSVERPDGSNFTLKIRSTKLEDSAMYFCASSEGRGYGYTFGSGTRLTVV.

This clone occurred once. This rearrangement joins TRBV5-4 to TRBJ2-2, with 10 nucleotides matching TRBD2. V lost 2 bases and J lost 6; bases outside the gene matches: 10. Germline loops: CDR1 SGHNT, CDR2 YYREEE (reference sequence). This CDR3 is 17 amino acids long. The CDR3 protein is CASSLIPVAGGPGELFF. The CDR3 DNA sequence: TGTGCCAGCAGCTTAATCCCCGTAGCGGGGGGCCCCGGGGAGCTGTTTTTT.

The chain joins TRBV18 to TRBJ1-3, with 7 bases matching TRBD1. The CDR3 runs 15 residues. Germline V lookup: CDR1 KGHSH, CDR2 LQKENI. V was pared by 3 bases and J by 4 bases, with 6 bases of the junction left unmatched. The CDR3 sequence is CASSPQGGGGNTIYF. The CDR3 DNA reads as TGTGCCAGCTCACCTCAGGGGGGCGGCGGAAACACCATATATTTT.

The chain uses TRBV19 and TRBJ2-1, with D perhaps TRBD1 or TRBD2 (5 bases each). The CDR3 is 16 amino acids. Per germline, CDR1 LNHDA and CDR2 SQIVND (reference sequence). The germline V and J ends were trimmed by 3 bases and 1 base, with 13 bases remaining between them. The CDR3 region has the DNA TGTGCCAGTAGTATCCAAATGGGGGTGTCCTACAATGAGCAGTTCTTC. Translation gives CASSIQMGVSYNEQFF.

J is TRBJ2-1 and V is TRBV9; the match to TRBD1 covers 7 bases. This CDR3 has 15 amino acids. With V trimmed by 2 bases and J by 3 bases, 5 bases remained unmatched. The germline CDR1 and CDR2 sequences are SGDLS and YYNGEE. The CDR3 DNA reads TGTGCCAGCAGCGTTGGACAGGAGCACTACAATGAGCAGTTCTTC. It encodes CASSVGQEHYNEQFF.

The chain joins TRBV5-4 to TRBJ2-7; D unclear. V was cut by 0 bases and J by 3 bases, with 7 bases left in between. This CDR3 region has 13 residues. Germline loops: CDR1 SGHNT, CDR2 YYREEE (reference sequence). CDR3 in amino acids: CASSLEKGYEQYF. As DNA, the CDR3 is TGTGCCAGCAGCTTGGAGAAGGGCTACGAGCAGTACTTC. The full variable domain, rest sourced from reference TRBV5-4 and TRBJ2-7, is ETGVTQSPTHLIKTRGQQVTLRCSSQSGHNTVSWYQQALGQGPQFIFQYYREEENGRGNFPPRFSGLQFPNYSSELNVNALELDDSALYLCASSLEKGYEQYFGPGTRLTVT.

The rearrangement links TRBV27 to TRBJ2-5; no firm D call. The CDR3 consists of 13 residues. Germline assignment: CDR1 MNHEY and CDR2 SMNVEV (reference sequence). V lost 6 bases and J 4 bases, leaving 12 bases between the germline ends. As DNA, the CDR3 is TGTGCCAGCAGGATGGACCGCTTAGAGACCCAGTACTTC. Its translation: CASRMDRLETQYF.

J is TRBJ1-2 and V is TRBV4-1; the match to TRBD1 covers 9 bases. CDR3 length: 17 residues. V lost 1 base, J lost 2 bases, and 8 bases stayed unmatched. The germline gives CDR1 MGHRA, CDR2 YSYEKL. The CDR3 sequence is CASSQGVGQGTNYGYTF. CDR3 DNA: TGCGCCAGCAGCCAAGGCGTGGGACAGGGTACGAACTATGGCTACACCTTC.

The chain couples TRBV5-1 to TRBJ2-2; TRBD2 aligns across 10 bases. The CDR3 covers 16 residues. Germline V gene sequence: CDR1 SGHRS, CDR2 YFSETQ. After removal of 4 bases from V and 1 base from J, the junction contained 4 bases not matched to a gene. This CDR3 reads CASSGAGGLNTGELFF. For the CDR3, the DNA is TGCGCCAGCAGCGGAGCGGGGGGGCTGAACACCGGGGAGCTGTTTTTT.

The chain combines TRBV28 with TRBJ2-5; possible D gene TRBD2, 6 bases. Looked up from germline, CDR1 is MDHEN and CDR2 is SYDVKM. The CDR3 loop spans 13 amino acids. Trimming removed 7 bases from V and 1 base from J, with 10 bases in between. Written as DNA, the CDR3 is TGTGCCAGCATCGATAGCGGCCAAGAGACCCAGTACTTC. Protein product: CASIDSGQETQYF.

J is TRBJ2-7 and V is TRBV5-1; 10 nucleotides align to TRBD1. J gave up 5 bases and V 4 bases, and 9 bases lay outside the gene matches. This CDR3 is built from 15 residues. CDR1 and CDR2 (germline): SGHRS, YFSETQ. CDR3: CASSPRQGAFHEQYF. In nucleotides, the CDR3 is TGCGCCAGCAGCCCGAGACAGGGGGCGTTCCACGAGCAGTACTTC.

The count of this clone is one. The V and J genes are TRBV5-1 and TRBJ2-5; 12 bases align to TRBD2. J gave up 1 base and V 4 bases, and 5 bases lay outside the gene matches. The CDR3 is made up of 16 amino acids. Per germline, CDR1 SGHRS and CDR2 YFSETQ. The DNA of the CDR3 is TGCGCCAGCAGCGTCGGACTAGCGGGGCTCCAAGAGACCCAGTACTTC. Encoded protein: CASSVGLAGLQETQYF.

V usage is TRBV25-1 and J usage is TRBJ2-5; possibly TRBD2 for D (8 bases). The CDR3 is 12 amino acids. Per the germline V gene, CDR1 is MGHDK and CDR2 is SYGVNS. The V end was cut by 7 bases, the J end by 5 bases, with 11 bases between. CDR3 DNA: TGTGCCAGCACGGGAGGGGGCGAGACCCAGTACTTC. This gives the protein CASTGGGETQYF.

The chain combines TRBV7-2 with TRBJ2-2, with D perhaps TRBD2 (6 bases). The CDR3 length is 15 residues. CDR1 is SGHTA and CDR2 is FQGNSA in the germline V gene. The ends were cut back, 1 base at V and 6 bases at J, with 12 bases in the middle. CDR3 coding DNA: TGTGCCAGCAGCTTAGGGGGAGGAGGGGCCGGGGAGCTGTTTTTT. Translation gives CASSLGGGGAGELFF.